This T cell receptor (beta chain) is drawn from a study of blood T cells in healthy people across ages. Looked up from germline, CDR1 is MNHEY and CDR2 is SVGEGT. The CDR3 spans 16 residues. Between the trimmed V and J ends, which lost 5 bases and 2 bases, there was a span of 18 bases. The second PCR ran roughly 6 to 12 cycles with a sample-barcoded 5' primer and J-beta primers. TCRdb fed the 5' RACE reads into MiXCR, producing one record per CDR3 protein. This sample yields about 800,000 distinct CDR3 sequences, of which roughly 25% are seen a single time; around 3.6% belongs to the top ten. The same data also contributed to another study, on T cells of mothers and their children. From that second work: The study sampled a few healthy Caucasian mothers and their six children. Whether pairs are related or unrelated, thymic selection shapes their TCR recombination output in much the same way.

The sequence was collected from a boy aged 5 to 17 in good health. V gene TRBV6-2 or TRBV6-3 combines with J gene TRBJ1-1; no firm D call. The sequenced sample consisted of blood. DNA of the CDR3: TGTGCCAGCAGTCTACATAGTTCAGACCTAAACACTGAAGCTTTCTTT. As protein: CASSLHSSDLNTEAFF.